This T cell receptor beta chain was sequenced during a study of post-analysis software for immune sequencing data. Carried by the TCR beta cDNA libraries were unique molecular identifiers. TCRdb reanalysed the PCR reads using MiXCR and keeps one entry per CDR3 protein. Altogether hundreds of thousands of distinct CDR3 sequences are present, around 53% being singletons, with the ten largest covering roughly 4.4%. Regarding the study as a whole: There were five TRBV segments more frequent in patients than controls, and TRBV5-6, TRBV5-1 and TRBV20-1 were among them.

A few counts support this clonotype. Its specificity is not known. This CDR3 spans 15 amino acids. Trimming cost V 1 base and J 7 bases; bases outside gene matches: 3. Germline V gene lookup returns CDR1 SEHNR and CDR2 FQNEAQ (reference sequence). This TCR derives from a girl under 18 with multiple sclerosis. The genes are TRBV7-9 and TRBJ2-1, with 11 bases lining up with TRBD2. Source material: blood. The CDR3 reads CASSLDLAGGNEQFF. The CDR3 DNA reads TGTGCCAGCAGCTTAGATCTAGCGGGAGGAAATGAGCAGTTCTTC.